These T cell receptor beta chains were read from a single sample in a study of T cell responses to AZD1222 COVID-19 vaccine. The data were produced by immunoSEQ multiplex PCR, yet TCRdb's version contains in-frame clones alone and is incomplete. The sample shows about 120,000 clones, more than 85% of them seen only once. The source material was peripheral blood, sampled on day 0 of AZD1222 vaccination. These receptors all stem from an adult in good health. Both conserved end residues are part of each CDR3. D genes are given only for firm matches. Clone size is given for some rows only: seen once, a few or many times, or a class if the clone is expanded.

TRBJ2-3	.	TRBV11-2	TRBD1	TGTGCCAGCAGCTTATCAGCCACAGGGGGCGCAGATACGCAGTATTTT	CASSLSATGGADTQYF
TRBJ1-2	.	TRBV12-3/TRBV12-4	.	TGTGCCAGCAGCCGCCGGGGCGTTTATGGCTACACCTTC	CASSRRGVYGYTF
TRBJ2-7	.	TRBV6-4	.	TGTGCCAGCAGTGACTCCGGGACTGATAGACCCTACGAGCAGTACTTC	CASSDSGTDRPYEQYF
TRBJ2-7	.	TRBV18	.	TGTGCCAGCTCACCACCGGGTACCTACGAGCAGTACTTC	CASSPPGTYEQYF
TRBJ1-6	.	TRBV5-4	.	TGTGCCAGCAGCTTGGTAGGGGAGAGGTCACCCCTCCACTTT	CASSLVGERSPLHF
TRBJ2-5	.	TRBV11-2	.	TGTGCCAGCAGCTTAGATCTCTTCAGCCAAGAGACCCAGTACTTC	CASSLDLFSQETQYF
TRBJ1-5	.	TRBV9	TRBD1	TGTGCCAGCAGCCTGGGACAGGGGAATCAGCCCCAGCATTTT	CASSLGQGNQPQHF
TRBJ2-2	.	TRBV7-8	.	TGTGCCAGCAGCTTAGAGGGAGAGCCCCGGCTTTTT	CASSLEGEPRLF
TRBJ1-5	.	TRBV10-3	.	TGTGCCATCAGTGAATCGAAGGTAAATCAGCCCCAGCATTTT	CAISESKVNQPQHF
TRBJ1-5	.	TRBV5-1	.	TGCGCCAGCAGCCCGGGCCGTCGGGAAGGGAATCAGCCCCAGCATTTT	CASSPGRREGNQPQHF
TRBJ2-2	.	TRBV19	.	TGTGCCAGTAGTATAGTCATTACAGTTGCCGGGGAGCTGTTTTTT	CASSIVITVAGELFF
TRBJ2-3	.	TRBV6-5	TRBD1	TGTGCCAGCAGTTACGAAGGGACAGGGGGCCCAGATACGCAGTATTTT	CASSYEGTGGPDTQYF
TRBJ1-1	.	TRBV27	.	TGTGCCAGCAGTTTTCTGGCAGTGAACACTGAAGCTTTCTTT	CASSFLAVNTEAFF
TRBJ2-1	.	TRBV10-1	.	TGCGCCAGCATAGGGGAAAATGAGCAGTTCTTC	CASIGENEQFF
TRBJ1-2	.	TRBV7-2	TRBD1	TGTGCCAGCAGGGGCTGGACAGGGTCTGGCTACACCTTC	CASRGWTGSGYTF
TRBJ1-2	.	TRBV27	TRBD1	TGTGCCAGCAGTCCGGGACAGGGGCGCCTCCGAGATGGCTACACCTTC	CASSPGQGRLRDGYTF
TRBJ1-1	few	TRBV3-1/TRBV3-2	TRBD1	TGTGCCAGCAACCTGGGACAGGGTTTCGCTGAAGCTTTCTTT	CASNLGQGFAEAFF
TRBJ2-7	.	TRBV19	.	TGTGCCAGTAGTCCCGACCGGGACTTCCCATACGAGCAGTACTTC	CASSPDRDFPYEQYF
TRBJ1-6	.	TRBV6-5	.	TGTGCCAGCAGTACCCCGGGACAAATTAATTCACCCCTCCACTTT	CASSTPGQINSPLHF
TRBJ1-1	.	TRBV6-6	.	TGTGCCAGCAGGCTCAGGGAAGGGACTGAAGCTTTCTTT	CASRLREGTEAFF
TRBJ2-2	.	TRBV19	TRBD1	TGTGCCAGTAGTAAAGAAGGGGGCTCGGGCACCGGGGAGCTGTTTTTT	CASSKEGGSGTGELFF
TRBJ1-2	.	TRBV5-1	.	TGCGCCAGCAGCTTGGGTTCAGTTCCCTATGGCTACACCTTC	CASSLGSVPYGYTF
TRBJ2-3	.	TRBV4-1	.	TGCGCCAGCAGCCAAGGTCCAGATACGCAGTATTTT	CASSQGPDTQYF
TRBJ2-5	.	TRBV7-2	.	TGTGCCAGCAGCTTAGTTAGGGGTGGGGGCCCCCGAGAGACCCAGTACTTC	CASSLVRGGGPRETQYF
TRBJ1-2	few	TRBV16	.	TGTGCCAGCAGTCACGTCCGTGGCTACACCTTC	CASSHVRGYTF
TRBJ1-1	.	TRBV4-2	.	TGTGCCAGCAGCCACGGCACTGAAGCTTTCTTT	CASSHGTEAFF
TRBJ1-3	.	TRBV28	.	TGTGCCACGGCTTTGTCGTCGGAAGGAAACACCATATATTTT	CATALSSEGNTIYF
TRBJ1-1	.	TRBV5-4	.	TGTGCCAGCAGCTTGGCCGGGAACACTGAAGCTTTCTTT	CASSLAGNTEAFF
TRBJ2-5	.	TRBV16	TRBD2	TGTGCCAGCAGCCAATCAGAAAAACTAGCGGGTACTAAAGAGACCCAGTACTTC	CASSQSEKLAGTKETQYF
TRBJ2-7	.	TRBV6-2/TRBV6-3	.	TGTGCCAGCAGTAACCCCCCGGCGGGCTGGAGGGACGAGCAGTACTTC	CASSNPPAGWRDEQYF
TRBJ2-3	.	TRBV7-9	.	TGTGCCAGCAGCTTATGGAATGGCACAGATACGCAGTATTTT	CASSLWNGTDTQYF
TRBJ2-2	.	TRBV10-3	.	TGTGCCATCAGTGAGTCATGGACAGTTAACACCGGGGAGCTGTTTTTT	CAISESWTVNTGELFF
TRBJ1-5	few	TRBV3-1/TRBV3-2	.	TGTGCCAGCAGCCAAGGGGCTCCCTCTAATCAGCCCCAGCATTTT	CASSQGAPSNQPQHF
TRBJ1-1	.	TRBV2	TRBD1	TGTGCCAGCAGGCGGACAGGGAGGACTGAAGCTTTCTTT	CASRRTGRTEAFF
TRBJ1-2	many	TRBV5-4	.	TGTGCCAGCAGCGAGGATAGGACAGCCTATGGCTACACCTTC	CASSEDRTAYGYTF
TRBJ2-3	.	TRBV27	.	TGTGCCAGCAGTCTGGGTCTGGTCGCGGATACGCAGTATTTT	CASSLGLVADTQYF
TRBJ2-3	.	TRBV6-6	.	TGTGCCAGCAGTTTAACAGATACGCAGTATTTT	CASSLTDTQYF
TRBJ1-4	.	TRBV19	.	TGTGCCAGTAGTATACCGTCAACTAATGAAAAACTGTTTTTT	CASSIPSTNEKLFF
TRBJ1-1	.	TRBV27	.	TGTGCCAGCGGCCTGGGTCGGGGGAACACTGAAGCTTTCTTT	CASGLGRGNTEAFF
TRBJ1-5	.	TRBV6-2/TRBV6-3	.	TGTGCCAGCAGTTCTGGGGGGAGCGGGGGAAAACAGCCCCAGCATTTT	CASSSGGSGGKQPQHF
TRBJ1-1	.	TRBV5-1	TRBD1	TGCGCCAGCAGCGAAGCAGGGGGCCGGACTGAAGCTTTCTTT	CASSEAGGRTEAFF
TRBJ2-7	.	TRBV5-6	TRBD1	TGTGCCAGCAGCTTGGCTGGACAGGGGGCGCGGTTTTACTTC	CASSLAGQGARFYF
TRBJ1-1	.	TRBV6-5	.	TGTGCCAGCATTACAGATGGAAGTAGCACCACTGAAGCTTTCTTT	CASITDGSSTTEAFF
TRBJ2-7	.	TRBV12-3/TRBV12-4	TRBD1	TGTGCCAGCAGGGAGACAGGGATCCACGAGCAGTACTTC	CASRETGIHEQYF
TRBJ1-1	once	TRBV6-5	.	TGTGCCAGCAGTTCCGCCGCAAACACTGAAGCTTTCTTT	CASSSAANTEAFF
TRBJ1-5	.	TRBV5-1	.	TGCGCCAGCAGTCCGACTGAAGGTGCTTATCAGCCCCAGCATTTT	CASSPTEGAYQPQHF
TRBJ1-1	once	TRBV19	.	TGTGCCAGTACGGGGTTCACTGAAGCTTTCTTT	CASTGFTEAFF
TRBJ2-2	.	TRBV4-3	.	TGCGCCAGCAGCCAAGATCCAGCGGCGCCCGGGGAGCTGTTTTTT	CASSQDPAAPGELFF